The subject of this entry is one T cell receptor beta chain. Its antigen is still unknown. Here immunoSEQ multiplex PCR was the method, and the copy in TCRdb shows in-frame clones only, minus some. The sample consists of 90,000 to 120,000 clones, 87% of them appearing once. This sample was taken from a study of T cell responses to AZD1222 COVID-19 vaccine. Turning to the study itself: Combined were second doses at about 4 or about 12 weeks.

Findings and limits, study-wide: Baseline serology detected seropositivity in only 5 to 7 AZD1222 recipients. It should be noted that donors were predominantly white British and more often female, and clonal diversity was possibly underestimated. Spike-specific TCR repertoires showed rising breadth and depth after two AZD1222 doses.

V lost 5 bases to trimming and J lost 5 bases, with 10 bases between them. Germline CDR1 reads SGHAT; CDR2 reads FQNNGV. CDR3 length equals 14 residues. The source material was peripheral blood, sampled on day 0 of AZD1222 vaccination. The V call is TRBV11-2, the J call TRBJ1-6; tentatively, D is TRBD1 (5 bases). The receptor's source is an adult in good health. CDR3 loop: CASSATDNNSPLHF. The CDR3, as DNA: TGTGCCAGCAGCGCGACAGATAATAATTCACCCCTCCACTTT.